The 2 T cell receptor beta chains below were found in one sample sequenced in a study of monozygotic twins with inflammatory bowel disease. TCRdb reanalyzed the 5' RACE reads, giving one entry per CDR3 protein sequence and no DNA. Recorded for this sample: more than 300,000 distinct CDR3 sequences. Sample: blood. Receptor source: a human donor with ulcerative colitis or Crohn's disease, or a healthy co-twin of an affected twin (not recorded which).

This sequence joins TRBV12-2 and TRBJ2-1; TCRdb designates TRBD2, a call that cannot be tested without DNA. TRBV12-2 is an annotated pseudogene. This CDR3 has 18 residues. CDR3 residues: CASRLARTSGRGRNEQFF.

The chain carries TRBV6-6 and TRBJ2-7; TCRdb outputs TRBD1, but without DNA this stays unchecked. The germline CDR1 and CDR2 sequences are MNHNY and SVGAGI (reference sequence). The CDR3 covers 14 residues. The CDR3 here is CASRPPGQGYEQYF.